Below, 32 T cell receptor beta chains from the same sample are listed, as sequenced in a study of control samples from healthy donors and cancer patients. Using immunoSEQ multiplex PCR, the repertoire was profiled, and TCRdb retains in-frame clones only, with some absent. This table holds more than 60,000 clones, around nine tenths found once. Sequenced input: PBMCs. The origin of the receptors is a woman aged 45-59 years with colorectal cancer.

The rearrangement joins TRBV28 to TRBJ2-5, with D possibly matching TRBD2 (5 bases). The germline gives CDR1 MDHEN, CDR2 SYDVKM. The V end was cut by 3 bases, the J end by 4 bases, with 15 bases between. This CDR3 has 15 residues. CDR3 sequence reads: CASSLRSGIRETQYF. DNA for the CDR3: TGTGCCAGCAGTTTGAGGTCGGGGATTAGAGAGACCCAGTACTTC.

This chain joins TRBV2 and TRBJ1-2; the D is unclear. In germline, CDR1 is SNHLY, CDR2 FYNNEI. V was clipped by 2 bases and J by 0 bases, with 10 bases between them. The CDR3 sequence is 15 residues long. CDR3: CASSEQVGSNYGYTF. DNA for the CDR3: TGTGCCAGCAGTGAACAGGTGGGGTCTAACTATGGCTACACCTTC.

The V call is TRBV4-3, the J call TRBJ2-5, with 10 bases aligning to TRBD2. CDR1 is LGHNA, CDR2 YSLEER, per germline. The V segment lost 2 bases and the J segment 4 bases; nucleotides outside the gene matches: 10. This CDR3 spans 17 amino acids. The CDR3 sequence: CASSQSGSGGAGETQYF. For the CDR3, the DNA is TGCGCCAGCAGCCAATCCGGAAGCGGGGGGGCCGGAGAGACCCAGTACTTC.

V and J are TRBV5-5 and TRBJ1-2; no clear D gene. In germline, CDR1 is SGHKS, CDR2 YYEKEE (reference sequence). This CDR3 is built from 12 residues. The V end lost 4 bases, the J end lost 13 bases, and 17 bases lay between the germline ends. The CDR3 region is CASSPKIYSPTF. As DNA, the CDR3 is TGTGCCAGCAGCCCGAAGATCTACTCTCCCACCTTC.

This clone occurred once. The chain has TRBV7-8 and TRBJ2-7; tentatively, D is TRBD2 (6 bases). The CDR3 totals 14 residues. V was cut by 5 bases and J by 5 bases, with 16 bases left in between. The germline gives CDR1 SGHVS, CDR2 FQNEAQ. DNA for the CDR3: TGTGCCAGCAGCCCCCACCCCGGAGGGCACGAGCAGTACGTC. It yields the protein CASSPHPGGHEQYV.

J is TRBJ1-3 and V is TRBV19; TRBD1 matches 7 bases. Trimming removed 6 bases from V and 0 bases from J; junction bases left unmatched: 2. Germline V lookup: CDR1 LNHDA, CDR2 SQIVND (reference sequence). CDR3 length: 14 amino acids. The CDR3 bases are TGTGCCAGTAGGCCAGGGGGCTCTGGAAACACCATATATTTT. Residues: CASRPGGSGNTIYF.

V gene TRBV7-2 combines with J gene TRBJ2-1; 8 bases align to TRBD2. Germline values: CDR1 SGHTA, CDR2 FQGNSA. Trimming cost V 5 bases and J 11 bases; bases outside gene matches: 11. This CDR3 is built from 14 residues. The CDR3 protein is CASSTQDVAGKQFF. The CDR3 DNA is TGTGCCAGCAGCACTCAAGACGTAGCGGGGAAGCAGTTCTTC.

This chain connects TRBV6-5 to TRBJ1-5; 7 bases match TRBD1. The CDR3 length is 15 residues. Looked up from germline, CDR1 is MNHEY and CDR2 is SVGAGI. V lost 7 bases and J lost 4; bases outside the gene matches: 10. CDR3 nucleotides: TGTGCCAGCAATCTTAACAGGGGCGCTAATCAGCCCCAGCATTTT. This codes for CASNLNRGANQPQHF.

The chain is built from TRBV4-1 and TRBJ2-3; 10 bases fit TRBD2. The CDR3 is 16 residues long. The germline V gene encodes CDR1 MGHRA and CDR2 YSYEKL. V dropped 4 bases and J dropped 3; count of bases not matched to a gene: 7. Written as DNA, the CDR3 is TGCGCCAGCAGCCTCCCAGGTAGCGGGGGGACAGATACGCAGTATTTT. This gives the protein CASSLPGSGGTDTQYF.

This CDR3 is CASSLSRAQPQHF. The CDR3 DNA reads as TGTGCCAGCAGTTTAAGCAGGGCACAGCCCCAGCATTTT. The chain links TRBV12-3 or TRBV12-4 to TRBJ1-5; the D gene is possibly TRBD1 (5 bases). Trimming cost V 2 bases and J 7 bases, with 9 bases left between them. The CDR3 has 13 amino acids.

The J gene is TRBJ2-3, the V gene TRBV24-1, with 7 bases identical to TRBD1. From germline, CDR1 is KGHDR and CDR2 SFDVKD. The trim removed 3 bases at V and 4 bases at J, leaving 9 bases unmatched. The CDR3 covers 16 residues. CDR3 protein: CATSDTSGTAPDTQYF. The CDR3 nucleotides read TGTGCCACCAGTGATACTTCCGGGACAGCGCCAGATACGCAGTATTTT.

Concerning this clone itself: This CDR3 is also generated by other DNA sequences in the sample. The chain uses TRBV12-3 or TRBV12-4 and TRBJ2-1; D uncertain. This CDR3 region has 12 residues. The ends were cut back, 3 bases at V and 9 bases at J, with 9 bases in the middle. The CDR3 bases are TGTGCCAGCAGTTTCGGCGACACTGAGCAGTTCTTC. It translates to CASSFGDTEQFF.

The CDR3 region is CAIRTSGGAPSSYNEQFF. The CDR3 region has the DNA TGTGCCATCCGTACTAGCGGGGGGGCCCCGAGCTCCTACAATGAGCAGTTCTTC. This chain links TRBV10-3 with TRBJ2-1; 13 bases fit TRBD2. The CDR3 loop spans 18 amino acids. The V gene end was trimmed by 8 bases and the J gene end by 0 bases; junction bases not matched to a gene: 10. Germline CDR1 reads ENHRY; CDR2 reads SYGVKD.

The V call is TRBV28, the J call TRBJ2-7; no clear D. From germline, CDR1 is MDHEN and CDR2 SYDVKM. The CDR3 is 12 residues long. Trimming left V 2 bases short and J 5 bases short, with 7 bases between. This CDR3 is CASSLGSNEQYV. Written as DNA, the CDR3 is TGTGCCAGCAGTTTAGGTAGCAACGAGCAGTACGTC.

This clone occurred once. V and J are TRBV7-3 and TRBJ2-1, with no clear D. V was shortened by 1 base and J by 2 bases, with 6 bases between the two germline ends. Germline V lookup: CDR1 SGHTA, CDR2 FQGTGA. The CDR3 loop spans 14 amino acids. CDR3 sequence (DNA): TGTGCCAGCAGCTTAAGCGCCGCCTACAATGAGCAGTTCTTC. It is translated as CASSLSAAYNEQFF.

This chain connects TRBV5-1 to TRBJ2-7; D ambiguous. The V end lost 0 bases, the J end lost 2 bases, and 9 bases lay between the germline ends. Germline V gene sequence: CDR1 SGHRS, CDR2 YFSETQ. The CDR3 runs to 14 residues. CDR3: CASSLESLPYEQYV. In DNA, the CDR3 is TGCGCCAGCAGCTTGGAAAGTCTGCCCTACGAGCAGTACGTC.

The V call is TRBV13, the J call TRBJ2-2; D gene unclear. This CDR3 region has 13 residues. Deletions cut 4 bases from V and 4 bases from J, with 7 bases between. CDR1 PRHDT and CDR2 FYEKMQ come from the germline V gene (reference sequence). The CDR3 sequence: CASSSLFTGELFF. CDR3 nucleotides: TGTGCCAGCAGCTCCTTATTCACCGGGGAGCTGTTTTTT.

J is TRBJ1-1 and V is TRBV18; maybe TRBD1 (5 bases). The V gene's germline CDR1 is KGHSH and CDR2 LQKENI. This CDR3 contains 13 residues. V was shortened by 5 bases and J by 0 bases, with 7 bases between the two germline ends. The CDR3 DNA sequence: TGTGCCAGCTCAGGGGGAATGAACACTGAAGCTTTCTTT. Translated, it gives CASSGGMNTEAFF.

This chain uses TRBV6-1 with TRBJ1-6; a weak D match, TRBD1 (5 bases). The germline V gene has CDR1 MNHNS and CDR2 SASEGT. The CDR3 sequence is 15 residues long. Trimming removed 1 base at V and 9 bases at J, with 13 bases between. The CDR3 protein is CASSEEIGDGSPLHF. The CDR3 coding sequence is TGTGCCAGCAGTGAAGAGATAGGGGATGGTTCACCCCTCCACTTT.

The chain joins TRBV7-8 to TRBJ2-1; D is undetermined. CDR1 and CDR2 from the germline V gene are SGHVS and FQNEAQ. V was clipped by 1 base and J by 4 bases, with 14 bases between them. The CDR3 runs to 16 residues. Here the CDR3 reads CASSLGPSLLYNEQFF. CDR3 nucleotide sequence: TGTGCCAGCAGCTTAGGTCCGTCTCTGTTGTACAATGAGCAGTTCTTC.

This sequence joins TRBV12-5 and TRBJ2-2, with D unresolved. This CDR3 contains 16 residues. CDR1 is LGHNT and CDR2 is FRNRAP in the germline V gene. Trimming took 8 bases from V and 0 from J, leaving 16 bases between them. CDR3 region: CASRPARSSNTGELFF. The DNA for the CDR3 is TGTGCTAGTCGCCCTGCCCGTTCATCGAACACCGGGGAGCTGTTTTTT.

The J gene is TRBJ2-2, the V gene TRBV19; the D gene is possibly TRBD1 (6 bases). Germline V gives CDR1 LNHDA, CDR2 SQIVND (reference sequence). The CDR3 length is 16 residues. V lost 5 bases to trimming and J lost 4 bases, with 17 bases between them. This CDR3 is CASSASNRAFTGELFF. The CDR3 coding sequence is TGTGCCAGTAGTGCCTCTAACAGGGCGTTCACCGGGGAGCTGTTTTTT.

The chain is built from TRBV7-2 and TRBJ1-4; weak D call: TRBD1 (5 bases). This CDR3 has 20 residues. Between the trimmed V and J ends, which lost 0 bases and 2 bases, there was a span of 22 bases. Germline CDR1 SGHTA, CDR2 FQGNSA. The CDR3 bases are TGTGCCAGCAGCTTAGCCCCCCGGACCGGGACTGGGATGACTAATGAAAAACTGTTTTTT. This translates into CASSLAPRTGTGMTNEKLFF. Supplemented by reference TRBV7-2 and TRBJ1-4, the full variable domain reads GAGVSQSPSNKVTEKGKDVELRCDPISGHTALYWYRQSLGQGLEFLIYFQGNSAPDKSGLPSDRFSAERTGGSVSTLTIQRTQQEDSAVYLCASSLAPRTGTGMTNEKLFFGSGTQLSVL.

The chain employs TRBV24-1 and TRBJ1-3, with D uncertain. With 3 bases removed from V and 0 bases from J, the gap between germline ends came to 5 bases. From germline, CDR1 is KGHDR and CDR2 SFDVKD. This CDR3 contains 14 residues. CDR3 protein: CATSDKSSGNTIYF. The CDR3 DNA sequence: TGTGCCACCAGTGATAAGAGCTCTGGAAACACCATATATTTT.

CDR3 region: CARVGGSYNEQFF. The DNA for the CDR3 is TGTGCCAGAGTAGGGGGTTCCTACAATGAGCAGTTCTTC. The chain employs TRBV7-2 and TRBJ2-1; D possibly corresponds to TRBD1 (6 bases). Germline V gene data show CDR1 as SGHTA and CDR2 as FQGNSA. V dropped 9 bases and J dropped 1 base, with 10 bases sitting between them. The length of the CDR3 is 13 residues.

The chain combines TRBV4-1 with TRBJ2-1, with D unclear. The CDR3 length is 13 residues. The germline gives CDR1 MGHRA, CDR2 YSYEKL. Trimming left V 3 bases short and J 7 bases short, with 10 bases between. The CDR3 loop is CASSHGRGNEQFF. As DNA, the CDR3 is TGCGCCAGCAGCCACGGGCGCGGAAATGAGCAGTTCTTC.

The genes are TRBV19 and TRBJ1-5, with a weak D call TRBD1 (5 bases). The CDR3 is made up of 16 amino acids. In germline, CDR1 is LNHDA, CDR2 SQIVND (reference sequence). The V end was cut by 3 bases, the J end by 4 bases, with 16 bases between. This CDR3 reads CASSISSGGRNQPQHF. CDR3 nucleotides: TGTGCCAGTAGTATCAGTTCGGGGGGACGGAATCAGCCCCAGCATTTT.

The V and J genes are TRBV5-6 and TRBJ1-5, with a possible D match to TRBD1 (6 bases). The ends were cut back, 1 base at V and 8 bases at J, with 13 bases in the middle. This CDR3 contains 14 residues. Germline V gene data show CDR1 as SGHDT and CDR2 as YYEEEE. This CDR3 is CASSLYTGLEPQHF. In DNA form, the CDR3 reads TGTGCCAGCAGCTTGTATACAGGGTTGGAGCCCCAGCATTTT.

In DNA form, the CDR3 reads TGTGCCAGCAGAGACAGTGCCAGGGAGACCCAGTACTTC. Translated, it gives CASRDSARETQYF. V usage is TRBV2 and J usage is TRBJ2-5; the D gene is possibly TRBD1 (5 bases). Looked up from germline, CDR1 is SNHLY and CDR2 is FYNNEI. V lost 6 bases and J lost 5, with 13 bases in between. There are 13 residues in the CDR3.

This chain joins TRBV7-3 and TRBJ2-2; the D call may be TRBD1 or TRBD2 (5 bases each). Germline V gene sequence: CDR1 SGHTA, CDR2 FQGTGA. Trimming removed 6 bases at V and 5 bases at J, with 13 bases between. The CDR3 runs to 14 residues. The CDR3 protein is CASRPAGTTGELFF. The CDR3, as DNA: TGTGCCAGCAGGCCGGCAGGGACGACCGGGGAGCTGTTTTTT.

The chain has TRBV7-9 and TRBJ2-4; possibly TRBD2 for D (5 bases). From germline, CDR1 is SEHNR and CDR2 FQNEAQ (reference sequence). The CDR3 has 16 amino acids. V was pared by 0 bases and J by 0 bases, with 9 bases between. CDR3 sequence reads: CASSLARALAKNIQYF. The CDR3 nucleotides are TGTGCCAGCAGCTTAGCGAGGGCCCTAGCCAAAAACATTCAGTACTTC.

The chain combines TRBV7-2 with TRBJ1-2; possibly TRBD1 for D (6 bases). CDR3 length: 16 amino acids. The ends were cut back, 1 base at V and 4 bases at J, with 16 bases in the middle. CDR1 SGHTA and CDR2 FQGNSA come from the germline V gene. The CDR3 spells CASSLESSQGIYGYTF. The DNA for the CDR3 is TGTGCCAGCAGCTTAGAAAGCTCACAGGGTATCTATGGCTACACCTTC.